This is a list of T cell receptor beta chains from one sample in a study of T cell responses to AZD1222 COVID-19 vaccine. The repertoire was sequenced with immunoSEQ multiplex PCR; TCRdb's copy has only in-frame clones and lacks some. The repertoire has about 100,000 clones, approximately 87% of them found once; the top ten carry about 3.3%. This sample comprised peripheral blood, obtained on day 0 of AZD1222 vaccination. Receptors originate from an adult in good health. Each CDR3 is given with its conserved first and last residue. D genes are given only for firm matches. Expanded clones are given a class, and other clones once, few, many or no size at all.

>TRBV9|TRBD1|NA|TRBJ1-2
CASSVEGGGSYGYTF
TGTGCCAGCAGCGTAGAAGGGGGCGGTAGCTATGGCTACACCTTC
>TRBV5-1|NA|once|TRBJ2-1
CASGTGGAYNEQFF
TGCGCCAGCGGCACGGGGGGCGCCTACAATGAGCAGTTCTTC
>TRBV4-3|NA|NA|TRBJ1-6
CASSQNPGAENSPLHF
TGCGCCAGCAGCCAGAACCCAGGGGCCGAAAATTCACCCCTCCACTTT
>TRBV18|TRBD1|NA|TRBJ1-1
CASSPRGTGPFF
TGTGCCAGCTCACCACGGGGGACAGGTCCTTTCTTT
>TRBV3-1/TRBV3-2|NA|NA|TRBJ2-1
CASSQAGTPNEQFF
TGTGCCAGCAGCCAAGCGGGGACGCCTAATGAGCAGTTCTTC
>TRBV21-1|NA|NA|TRBJ1-4
CASSKVSVVWGSTNEKLFF
TGTGCCAGCAGCAAAGTCTCCGTTGTATGGGGCTCAACTAATGAAAAACTGTTTTTT
>TRBV5-4|NA|NA|TRBJ1-1
CASRQDPQSSEAFF
TGTGCCAGCAGACAAGACCCGCAAAGTTCTGAAGCTTTCTTT
>TRBV29-1|TRBD2|NA|TRBJ2-1
CSVDGTSGASSYNEQFF
TGCAGCGTTGATGGGACTAGCGGGGCCAGCTCCTACAATGAGCAGTTCTTC
>TRBV7-2|NA|NA|TRBJ2-2
CASSLRQITGELFF
TGTGCCAGCAGCTTAAGGCAGATCACCGGGGAGCTGTTTTTT
>TRBV7-2|TRBD1|NA|TRBJ2-2
CASSLRGTGGNTGELFF
TGTGCCAGCAGCTTAAGGGGGACAGGGGGAAACACCGGGGAGCTGTTTTTT
>TRBV4-1|TRBD1|NA|TRBJ1-1
CASSRDRMNTEAFF
TGCGCCAGCAGTAGGGACAGAATGAACACTGAAGCTTTCTTT
>TRBV11-3|NA|NA|TRBJ2-1
CASSLGGDRHNEQFF
TGTGCCAGCAGCTTGGGCGGGGATCGGCACAATGAGCAGTTCTTC
>TRBV18|TRBD1|NA|TRBJ2-5
CASSRTGAEETQYF
TGTGCCAGCTCGCGCACAGGGGCCGAAGAGACCCAGTACTTC
>TRBV6-1|TRBD1|once|TRBJ2-3
CASSDLGQGLGTDTQYF
TGTGCCAGCAGTGACCTGGGACAGGGGTTGGGCACAGATACGCAGTATTTT
>TRBV19|NA|NA|TRBJ2-5
CASSRGQWGQYF
TGTGCCAGTAGCAGGGGTCAGTGGGGCCAGTACTTC
>TRBV7-9|TRBD1|NA|TRBJ1-2
CASSLVNRGGGYTF
TGTGCCAGCAGCTTAGTCAACAGGGGAGGAGGCTACACCTTC
>TRBV29-1|TRBD2|NA|TRBJ2-7
CSVLAAYEQYF
TGCAGCGTTCTAGCGGCCTACGAGCAGTACTTC
>TRBV29-1|NA|NA|TRBJ2-3
CSVHQGGQGTQYF
TGCAGCGTTCACCAGGGGGGCCAAGGGACGCAGTATTTT
>TRBV9|NA|NA|TRBJ2-3
CASSVVGHHTDTQYF
TGTGCCAGCAGCGTGGTGGGACATCACACAGATACGCAGTATTTT
>TRBV10-3|NA|NA|TRBJ2-1
CAISESPNEQFF
TGTGCCATCAGTGAGTCTCCCAATGAGCAGTTCTTC
>TRBV4-1|NA|NA|TRBJ1-4
CASSLRGRDEKLFF
TGCGCCAGCAGCCTTCGGGGGAGGGATGAAAAACTGTTTTTT
>TRBV5-1|TRBD1|NA|TRBJ2-5
CASSRQGVVVGETQYF
TGCGCCAGCAGCCGACAGGGGGTAGTAGTGGGTGAGACCCAGTACTTC